This is a list of T cell receptor beta chains from one sample in a study of blood T cell repertoires in COVID-19. Using immunoSEQ multiplex PCR, the repertoire was profiled, and TCRdb retains in-frame clones only, with some absent. The sample contains around 200,000 clones, more than 75% of which appear only once. Sequenced input: peripheral blood. The receptors stem from a man at least 80 years old with acute or convalescent COVID-19. Both conserved end residues are part of each CDR3. D genes are given only for firm matches. Rows give clone size only sometimes, using once, few, many, or a class for an expanded clone.

>TRBV20-1|-|-|TRBJ2-3
TGCAGTGCTAGTGTGGATAGCGGAGACACAGATACGCAGTATTTT
CSASVDSGDTDTQYF
>TRBV14|-|-|TRBJ1-3
TGTGCCAGCAGCCAAGTTTTCCCGGGCTCTGGAAACACCATATATTTT
CASSQVFPGSGNTIYF
>TRBV5-1|TRBD2|-|TRBJ2-3
TGCGCCAGCAGCTTGGAGGGGACTAGCGGGAATAGAGATACGCAGTATTTT
CASSLEGTSGNRDTQYF
>TRBV19|TRBD2|-|TRBJ2-1
TGTGCCAGTAGTAAGACTAGCGGGCTTTACAATGAGCAGTTCTTC
CASSKTSGLYNEQFF
>TRBV18|-|-|TRBJ2-2
TGTGCCAGCTTTCAAACCGGGACACAAGGGGACGAGCTGTTTTTT
CASFQTGTQGDELFF
>TRBV6-5|TRBD1|-|TRBJ1-3
TGTGCCAGCAACCCCGGGACAGTCTCTGGAAACACCATATATTTT
CASNPGTVSGNTIYF
>TRBV18|-|-|TRBJ1-4
TGTGCCAGCTCACCACCGCAGGGTATTACTAATGAAAAACTGTTTTTT
CASSPPQGITNEKLFF
>TRBV28|TRBD1|-|TRBJ1-1
TGTGCCAGCAGTCCAGCGCCAGGGGGCTGGGGCACTGAAGCTTTCTTT
CASSPAPGGWGTEAFF
>TRBV18|TRBD2|-|TRBJ2-1
TGTGCCAGCTCACCACGGCGGGGGGACAATGAGCAGTTCTTC
CASSPRRGDNEQFF
>TRBV30|-|-|TRBJ1-5
TGTGCCTGGAGTGCTCTAAGAATTGGGCCCCAGCATTTT
CAWSALRIGPQHF
>TRBV6-5|TRBD2|-|TRBJ2-7
TGTGCCAGCAGAAGACTAGCTTGGCTCGAGCAGTACTTC
CASRRLAWLEQYF
>TRBV19|TRBD1|-|TRBJ1-1
TGTGCCAGTACCAGGACAGGCATGAACACTGAAGCTTTCTTT
CASTRTGMNTEAFF
>TRBV7-8|TRBD1|-|TRBJ1-2
TGTGCCAGCAGCTTACCCACAGGGGGAGGCTACACCTTC
CASSLPTGGGYTF
>TRBV24-1|-|-|TRBJ2-3
TGTGCCACCAGTGATCCGCGGGCCGTAACAGATACGCAGTATTTT
CATSDPRAVTDTQYF
>TRBV30|-|-|TRBJ1-2
TGTGCCTGTAAACCCAAACAGAATTGGAACTATGGCTACACCTTC
CACKPKQNWNYGYTF
>TRBV2|-|-|TRBJ2-2
TGTGCCAGCAGTCCGTCGTCTAGTCGGACCGGGGAGCTGTTTTTT
CASSPSSSRTGELFF
>TRBV6-5|TRBD2|once|TRBJ2-1
TGTGCCAGCAGTTACTCTAGGACTAGCGGTTACAATGAGCAGTTCTTC
CASSYSRTSGYNEQFF
>TRBV5-1|-|-|TRBJ1-2
TGCGCCAGCACCGGGGGGCATGGCTACACCTTC
CASTGGHGYTF
>TRBV6-4|TRBD1|-|TRBJ1-2
TGTGCCAGCAGCGCGATTTCAGGGGGCGACTATGGCTACACCTTC
CASSAISGGDYGYTF
>TRBV7-2|-|-|TRBJ1-1
TGTGCCAGCAGCTTATTGGGGGGGAACACTGAAGCTTTCTTT
CASSLLGGNTEAFF
>TRBV30|-|-|TRBJ1-5
TGTGCCTGGAGTGGGGGCCCCAATCAGCCCCAGCATTTT
CAWSGGPNQPQHF
>TRBV3-1/TRBV3-2|-|-|TRBJ1-3
TGTGCCAGCAGCGATAACGGGGTTTCCTCTGGAAACACCATATATTTT
CASSDNGVSSGNTIYF
>TRBV5-4|TRBD2|few|TRBJ2-7
TGTGCCAGCAGCTTGGGTAGCGGGAGCTACGAGCAGTACTTC
CASSLGSGSYEQYF
>TRBV5-1|-|-|TRBJ2-7
TGCGCCAGCAGCCAGTACTACGAGCAGTACTTC
CASSQYYEQYF
>TRBV11-2|-|once|TRBJ2-5
TGTGCCAGCAGCCCCGGAGCGTGGTTGGAGACCCAGTACTTC
CASSPGAWLETQYF
>TRBV12-2|-|-|TRBJ1-5
TGTGCAAGTCGCCCCCCGGGACACCTTAATCAGCCCCAGCATTTT
CASRPPGHLNQPQHF
>TRBV11-2|-|-|TRBJ2-7
TGTGCCAGCAGCTCTAGCTTCCAGGGGGAGCAGTACTTC
CASSSSFQGEQYF
>TRBV7-7|TRBD2|-|TRBJ2-1
TGTGCCAGCAGCACGAGCGGGATTAGTTCCTACAATGAGCAGTTCTTC
CASSTSGISSYNEQFF
>TRBV4-3|-|-|TRBJ2-3
TGCGCCAGCAGCCAAGATCGGGGTGTACAGTATTTT
CASSQDRGVQYF
>TRBV11-2|-|-|TRBJ1-2
TGTGCCAGCAGCGTCGAAGGGGCCGGTTATGGCTACACCTTC
CASSVEGAGYGYTF
>TRBV2|-|once|TRBJ1-2
TGTGCCAGCACCACAGGGAACTATGGCTACACCTTC
CASTTGNYGYTF
>TRBV5-1|-|-|TRBJ1-2
TGCGCCAGCAGTACAGGACAGACGCCCGCTAACTATGGCTACACCTTC
CASSTGQTPANYGYTF
>TRBV10-1|TRBD2|-|TRBJ2-5
TGCGCCAGCTCCCGGGAGGTGGTGGAGACCCAGTACTTC
CASSREVVETQYF
>TRBV10-3|-|-|TRBJ2-5
TGTGCCGTTCGGGGGGCAGGGGAGTCAGAGACCCAGTACTTC
CAVRGAGESETQYF
>TRBV27|TRBD1|once|TRBJ2-7
TGTGCCAGCAGATATTCAGACAGGGCCTCCGAGCAGTACTTC
CASRYSDRASEQYF
>TRBV7-9|TRBD1|-|TRBJ1-2
TGTGCCAGCAGCTCGACAGGGCACGGATTGGAAGGCTACACCTTC
CASSSTGHGLEGYTF
>TRBV5-1|TRBD2|-|TRBJ2-5
TGCGCCAGCCGACTAGCGGGAACCCAAGAGACCCAGTACTTC
CASRLAGTQETQYF
>TRBV28|-|-|TRBJ2-3
TGTGCCAGCAGACATACCGGACTCACCTGGGATACGCAGTATTTT
CASRHTGLTWDTQYF
>TRBV5-6|TRBD1|-|TRBJ1-2
TGTGCCAGCAGCCGTGAAGGGACAGTTAGTACCTATGGCTACACCTTC
CASSREGTVSTYGYTF
>TRBV28|-|-|TRBJ1-2
TGTGCCAGCAGTTTTGGCACAGGCGCTTATGGCTACACCTTC
CASSFGTGAYGYTF
>TRBV19|TRBD2|-|TRBJ2-3
TGTGCCAGTGAGGGGCTAGCGGGAGGGCCTGGCACAGATACGCAGTATTTT
CASEGLAGGPGTDTQYF